A selection of T cell receptor beta chains follows, all from one sample in a study of control samples from healthy donors and cancer patients. The method was immunoSEQ multiplex PCR; TCRdb's version includes in-frame clones alone and lacks a portion of them. The repertoire includes under 200,000 clones, about 94% of them detected once, and around 15% sits in the top ten. The sequenced sample consisted of PBMCs. The receptors shown here come from a man between 60 and 75 years old with colorectal cancer. The CDR3 runs from the conserved cysteine through the conserved F or W. The D gene is left open where the match is weak. Some rows mark clone size as missing; the rest say once, few, many or name a class of expanded clone.

d_call	j_call	v_call	clone_size	cdr3_nt	cdr3_aa
.	TRBJ2-6	TRBV6-1	.	TGTGCCAGCTTTGTAGGAGTGGGGGCCAACGTCCTGACTTTC	CASFVGVGANVLTF
.	TRBJ1-1	TRBV6-5	.	TGTGCCAGCAGTTACGGGACGGTGAACACTGAAGCTTTCTTT	CASSYGTVNTEAFF
.	TRBJ2-5	TRBV7-2	once	TGTGCCAGCAGCTCCGTCTACCAAGAGACCCAGTACTTC	CASSSVYQETQYF
TRBD1	TRBJ1-1	TRBV19	once	TGTGCCAGTACCCGACAGGGCTTGAACACTGAAGCTTTCTTT	CASTRQGLNTEAFF
TRBD1	TRBJ1-2	TRBV7-9	.	TGTGCCAGCAGCACCGGGACAGGGAATTTCTATGGCTACACCTTC	CASSTGTGNFYGYTF
.	TRBJ1-1	TRBV4-1	.	TGCGCCAGCAGCCAGGCGTCAGGGGCGAGGACTGAAGCTTTCTTT	CASSQASGARTEAFF
.	TRBJ2-7	TRBV18	.	TGTGCCAGCTCACCTGGGGGGGCTGACGAGCAGTACTTC	CASSPGGADEQYF
TRBD2	TRBJ2-5	TRBV11-2	.	TGTGCCAGCAGCTTAGGACCCGGGACTAGCGGGGGGGCAGAGACCCAGTACTTC	CASSLGPGTSGGAETQYF
TRBD1	TRBJ2-5	TRBV6-1	.	TGTGCCAGCAGTGAATGGGACAGGGATGAGACCCAGTACTTC	CASSEWDRDETQYF
TRBD1	TRBJ1-2	TRBV7-2	.	TGTGCCAGCAGCCCTTACACAGGGGATAACTATGGCTACACCTTC	CASSPYTGDNYGYTF
TRBD1	TRBJ2-2	TRBV7-9	.	TGTGCCAGCAGTTTCGGGACAGGGGCGAACACCGGGGAGCTGTTTTTT	CASSFGTGANTGELFF
.	TRBJ1-4	TRBV4-2	once	TGTGCCAGCAGCCAAGACGGAGCAACTAATGAAAAACTGTTTTTT	CASSQDGATNEKLFF
TRBD2	TRBJ2-5	TRBV6-6	once	TGTGCCAGCAGTGGGACTAGCGGGGGAAAAGAGACCCAGTACTTC	CASSGTSGGKETQYF
.	TRBJ1-1	TRBV12-3/TRBV12-4	.	TGTGCCAGCACCTCGCACCGACAGGCCGAGGCTTTCTTT	CASTSHRQAEAFF
.	TRBJ2-5	TRBV5-6	.	TGTGCCAGCAGCTCCGGGGCAAGGGAGACCCAGTACTTC	CASSSGARETQYF
.	TRBJ1-5	TRBV19	.	TGTGCCAGTAGTATAGCCCTTGGGCCAGGGTCGGGGCCCCAGCATTTT	CASSIALGPGSGPQHF
.	TRBJ1-3	TRBV19	.	TGTGCCAGTAGTATCAATCTTGCGGGAAACACCATATATTTT	CASSINLAGNTIYF
TRBD1	TRBJ2-7	TRBV6-5	.	TGTGCCAGCAGTTTGTACAGGGGAGTTGACGAGCAGTACTTC	CASSLYRGVDEQYF
.	TRBJ1-1	TRBV14	.	TGTGCCAGCAGCCCCCGACAGAACATGAACACTGAAGCTTTCTTT	CASSPRQNMNTEAFF
.	TRBJ1-2	TRBV6-2/TRBV6-3	.	TGTGCCAGCAGTTACTCAGGAGGGGATGGCTACACCTTC	CASSYSGGDGYTF